Listed below are T cell receptor beta chains from one sample, sequenced in a study of OX40 agonist ivuxolimab in advanced cancers. Using immunoSEQ multiplex PCR, the repertoire was profiled, and TCRdb retains in-frame clones only, with some absent. The sample contains tens of thousands of clones, roughly 89% of which appear only once. This material consisted of CD4+ or CD8+ T cells sorted from blood, taken in a trial of the OX40 agonist ivuxolimab. All receptors come from an adult with an advanced solid tumor such as melanoma, head and neck, liver or kidney cancer. Both conserved end residues are part of each CDR3. D genes are given only for firm matches. Clone size appears in some rows only: once, few, many, or a class for an expanded clone.

j_gene: TRBJ2-3
v_gene: TRBV28
abundance: NA
d_gene: TRBD2
CDR3nt: TGTGCCAGCGACCCCCTAGCGGGGGCTAGCACAGATACGCAGTATTTT
CDR3aa: CASDPLAGASTDTQYF

j_gene: TRBJ1-2
v_gene: TRBV7-9
abundance: NA
d_gene: NA
CDR3nt: TGTGCCAGCAGCTTACCCAGGGGTCGCTATGGCTACACCTTC
CDR3aa: CASSLPRGRYGYTF

j_gene: TRBJ1-3
v_gene: TRBV6-5
abundance: once
d_gene: NA
CDR3nt: TGTGCCAGCAGTTACCAGGCTATCTCTGGAAACACCATATATTTT
CDR3aa: CASSYQAISGNTIYF

j_gene: TRBJ2-5
v_gene: TRBV2
abundance: NA
d_gene: NA
CDR3nt: TGTGCCAGCAGAATTCCGGACCACGCCCAGGCCCAGTACTTC
CDR3aa: CASRIPDHAQAQYF

j_gene: TRBJ1-2
v_gene: TRBV28
abundance: once
d_gene: NA
CDR3nt: TGTGCCAGCAGCTTTGGTCCCGAAGACTATGGCTACACCTTC
CDR3aa: CASSFGPEDYGYTF

j_gene: TRBJ1-2
v_gene: TRBV5-1
abundance: NA
d_gene: NA
CDR3nt: TGCGCCAGCAGCTTGGCCCTTAGCTCTTTCGACTATGGCTACACCTTC
CDR3aa: CASSLALSSFDYGYTF

j_gene: TRBJ1-6
v_gene: TRBV6-5
abundance: few
d_gene: NA
CDR3nt: TGTGCCAGCAGTTACTCGTTCGGATATAATTCACCCCTCCACTTT
CDR3aa: CASSYSFGYNSPLHF

j_gene: TRBJ2-1
v_gene: TRBV27
abundance: NA
d_gene: TRBD2
CDR3nt: TGTGCCAGCAGTTCTGCCGCGGGAGGTTACAATGAGCAGTTCTTC
CDR3aa: CASSSAAGGYNEQFF

j_gene: TRBJ1-1
v_gene: TRBV6-5
abundance: once
d_gene: NA
CDR3nt: TGTGCCAGCAGTTACTCGATGGTGGTAACTGAAGCTTTCTTT
CDR3aa: CASSYSMVVTEAFF

j_gene: TRBJ1-5
v_gene: TRBV6-7
abundance: NA
d_gene: NA
CDR3nt: TGTGCCAGCAGTCCCCGGGGCCGACACAATCAGCCCCAGCATTTT
CDR3aa: CASSPRGRHNQPQHF

j_gene: TRBJ2-6
v_gene: TRBV19
abundance: NA
d_gene: NA
CDR3nt: TGTGCCAGTAGTTCCTACTCTGGGGCCAACGTCCTGACTTTC
CDR3aa: CASSSYSGANVLTF

j_gene: TRBJ1-2
v_gene: TRBV7-8
abundance: NA
d_gene: NA
CDR3nt: TGTGCCAGCAGCTTAGGCCCAGGGAACTATGGCTACACCTTC
CDR3aa: CASSLGPGNYGYTF

j_gene: TRBJ1-2
v_gene: TRBV28
abundance: NA
d_gene: NA
CDR3nt: TGTGCCAGCAGACAGGGCCCTCTGACTATCTATGGCTACACCTTC
CDR3aa: CASRQGPLTIYGYTF

j_gene: TRBJ2-6
v_gene: TRBV6-1
abundance: NA
d_gene: NA
CDR3nt: TGTGCCAGCAGTGAAGGGGGGACTGGGGCCAACGTCCTGACTTTC
CDR3aa: CASSEGGTGANVLTF

j_gene: TRBJ1-1
v_gene: TRBV19
abundance: NA
d_gene: NA
CDR3nt: TGTGCCAGTAGTATTCTACTAACCCCTCTGGCCGCGAACACTGAAGCTTTCTTT
CDR3aa: CASSILLTPLAANTEAFF

j_gene: TRBJ2-2
v_gene: TRBV27
abundance: NA
d_gene: TRBD2
CDR3nt: TGTGCCAGCGGACTAGCGGGAGTACCGGGCACCGGGGAGCTGTTTTTT
CDR3aa: CASGLAGVPGTGELFF

j_gene: TRBJ1-5
v_gene: TRBV28
abundance: few
d_gene: TRBD1
CDR3nt: TGTGCCAGCAGTTTGCGTGGACAGGGTAGCAATCAGCCCCAGCATTTT
CDR3aa: CASSLRGQGSNQPQHF

j_gene: TRBJ2-7
v_gene: TRBV6-5
abundance: NA
d_gene: NA
CDR3nt: TGTGCCAGCAGTTACTTGCAGGGGTATGAGCAGTACTTC
CDR3aa: CASSYLQGYEQYF

j_gene: TRBJ2-2
v_gene: TRBV4-1
abundance: NA
d_gene: NA
CDR3nt: TGCGCCAGCAGCCAAGCTACCCACGGGGAGCTGTTTTTT
CDR3aa: CASSQATHGELFF

j_gene: TRBJ2-1
v_gene: TRBV4-2
abundance: few
d_gene: TRBD2
CDR3nt: TGTGCCAGCAGCCAATTAGCGGGAGGGCTTTCTGAGCAGTTCTTC
CDR3aa: CASSQLAGGLSEQFF

j_gene: TRBJ1-4
v_gene: TRBV7-9
abundance: NA
d_gene: TRBD1
CDR3nt: TGTGCCAGCAGTCCCCCCCGGTGGGGACAGGGGGACGAAAAACTGTTTTTT
CDR3aa: CASSPPRWGQGDEKLFF

j_gene: TRBJ2-7
v_gene: TRBV19
abundance: NA
d_gene: NA
CDR3nt: TGTGCCAGTAGTATAATGGATACCTACGAGCAGTACTTC
CDR3aa: CASSIMDTYEQYF

j_gene: TRBJ1-6
v_gene: TRBV5-6
abundance: once
d_gene: NA
CDR3nt: TGTGCCAGCAGCTCCAGAGCGTCCGTTTATAATTCACCCCTCCACTTT
CDR3aa: CASSSRASVYNSPLHF

j_gene: TRBJ2-5
v_gene: TRBV27
abundance: NA
d_gene: NA
CDR3nt: TGTGCCAGCAGTTTCCGGGGACAAGAGACCCAGTACTTC
CDR3aa: CASSFRGQETQYF

j_gene: TRBJ2-7
v_gene: TRBV2
abundance: NA
d_gene: TRBD2
CDR3nt: TGTGCCAGCGACCAGCGGGGGGCACTCTACGAGCAGTACTTC
CDR3aa: CASDQRGALYEQYF

j_gene: TRBJ2-2
v_gene: TRBV6-6
abundance: NA
d_gene: NA
CDR3nt: TGTGCCAGCAGTTCCCGGAGGCCGAACACCGGGGAGCTGTTTTTT
CDR3aa: CASSSRRPNTGELFF

j_gene: TRBJ1-5
v_gene: TRBV28
abundance: few
d_gene: NA
CDR3nt: TGTGCCAGCAGTTTTTCGGATAGCAATCAGCCCCAGCATTTT
CDR3aa: CASSFSDSNQPQHF

j_gene: TRBJ1-2
v_gene: TRBV6-5
abundance: NA
d_gene: NA
CDR3nt: TGTGCCAGCAGTCCTTGGCAGGGTGATGGCTACACCTTC
CDR3aa: CASSPWQGDGYTF

j_gene: TRBJ1-2
v_gene: TRBV11-2
abundance: NA
d_gene: NA
CDR3nt: TGTGCCAGCAGCTTAGTATCCCGACACTATGGCTACACCTTC
CDR3aa: CASSLVSRHYGYTF

j_gene: TRBJ1-2
v_gene: TRBV6-5
abundance: NA
d_gene: NA
CDR3nt: TGTGCCAGCAGTTACTGGGTCGGGACACAAAACTATGGCTACACCTTC
CDR3aa: CASSYWVGTQNYGYTF

j_gene: TRBJ1-5
v_gene: TRBV28
abundance: NA
d_gene: NA
CDR3nt: TGTGCCAGCAGGCGAACGATCTACAGAAGCAATCAGCCCCAGCATTTT
CDR3aa: CASRRTIYRSNQPQHF

j_gene: TRBJ1-2
v_gene: TRBV5-6
abundance: few
d_gene: TRBD1
CDR3nt: TGTGCCAGCAGCCACGCAGGGGGCTTCACTTATGGCTACACCTTC
CDR3aa: CASSHAGGFTYGYTF

j_gene: TRBJ1-1
v_gene: TRBV28
abundance: NA
d_gene: TRBD1
CDR3nt: TGTGCCAGCAGTAACAGGGGGCTGAGCACTGAAGCTTTCTTT
CDR3aa: CASSNRGLSTEAFF

j_gene: TRBJ2-1
v_gene: TRBV5-1
abundance: NA
d_gene: NA
CDR3nt: TGCGCCAGCAGCTTCACTGGAACTTCCTACAATGAGCAGTTCTTC
CDR3aa: CASSFTGTSYNEQFF

j_gene: TRBJ2-3
v_gene: TRBV15
abundance: NA
d_gene: NA
CDR3nt: TGTGCCACCAGCACTATCTCTGTGGTATTCGGGACAGATACGCAGTATTTT
CDR3aa: CATSTISVVFGTDTQYF

j_gene: TRBJ2-1
v_gene: TRBV27
abundance: NA
d_gene: NA
CDR3nt: TGTGCCAGCCTAGACTGGGAAAACAATGAGCAGTTCTTC
CDR3aa: CASLDWENNEQFF

j_gene: TRBJ2-5
v_gene: TRBV4-1
abundance: NA
d_gene: NA
CDR3nt: TGCGCCAGCAGCCCCACTAGGGACTCCCAAGAGACCCAGTACTTC
CDR3aa: CASSPTRDSQETQYF

j_gene: TRBJ1-1
v_gene: TRBV14
abundance: NA
d_gene: NA
CDR3nt: TGTGCCAGCAGCCCCTTCGTCCGTGGAACTGAAGCTTTCTTT
CDR3aa: CASSPFVRGTEAFF

j_gene: TRBJ1-5
v_gene: TRBV6-1
abundance: NA
d_gene: NA
CDR3nt: TGTGCCAGCAGTGAAAGGTGGACAGCCCAGCCCCAGCATTTT
CDR3aa: CASSERWTAQPQHF

j_gene: TRBJ2-7
v_gene: TRBV11-2
abundance: NA
d_gene: NA
CDR3nt: TGTGCCAGCAGCTCAGGCCCCCTCGAGCAGTACTTC
CDR3aa: CASSSGPLEQYF

j_gene: TRBJ2-1
v_gene: TRBV27
abundance: NA
d_gene: NA
CDR3nt: TGTGCCAGCAGATATGACCAGCGGAGCTCCTACAATGAGCAGTTCTTC
CDR3aa: CASRYDQRSSYNEQFF